These 14 T cell receptor beta chains were all obtained from the same sample, sequenced in a study of OX40 agonist ivuxolimab in advanced cancers. Receptors were amplified or captured by the immunoSEQ multiplex PCR assay. The immuneACCESS repertoire file appears here via TCRdb, limited to in-frame rearrangements. These files lack a portion of the clones; in checked studies, under half of the deficit traces to unresolved V genes, and the cause of the others is not known. The sample records about 80,000 clones, about 94% of which are singletons. The leading ten clones occupy roughly 9.6% of the sample. Sequenced material: CD4+ or CD8+ T cells sorted from blood, taken in a trial of the OX40 agonist ivuxolimab. All receptors derive from an adult with an advanced solid tumor such as melanoma, head and neck, liver or kidney cancer.

The chain joins TRBV9 to TRBJ2-3; D possibly matches TRBD1 or TRBD2 (5 bases each). V lost 3 bases to trimming and J lost 0 bases, with 8 bases between them. CDR1 and CDR2 (germline): SGDLS, YYNGEE. The CDR3 is made up of 14 amino acids. CDR3 residues: CASSAGASTDTQYF. In DNA form, the CDR3 reads TGTGCCAGCAGCGCCGGGGCTAGCACAGATACGCAGTATTTT. Looking up the rest from reference TRBV9 and TRBJ2-3 gives the full variable domain: DSGVTQTPKHLITATGQRVTLRCSPRSGDLSVYWYQQSLDQGLQFLIQYYNGEERAKGNILERFSAQQFPDLHSELNLSSLELGDSALYFCASSAGASTDTQYFGPGTRLTVL.

The genes are TRBV28 and TRBJ2-7, with 15 bases matching TRBD2. The CDR3 is made up of 17 amino acids. The V gene end was trimmed by 3 bases and the J gene end by 5 bases; junction bases not matched to a gene: 8. Per germline, CDR1 MDHEN and CDR2 SYDVKM. DNA of the CDR3: TGTGCCAGCAGTTTCCCCGAGGGACTAGCGGGAGGTAACGAGCAGTACTTC. It is translated as CASSFPEGLAGGNEQYF.

This clone was observed a single time. The chain couples TRBV7-9 to TRBJ2-2; either TRBD1 or TRBD2 may supply D (5 bases each). This CDR3 comprises 13 residues. V was cut by 1 base and J by 6 bases, with 6 bases left in between. Germline values: CDR1 SEHNR, CDR2 FQNEAQ (reference sequence). The CDR3 is CASSLGDAGELFF. DNA of the CDR3: TGTGCCAGCAGCTTAGGGGACGCCGGGGAGCTGTTTTTT.

The rearrangement uses TRBV27 and TRBJ1-1, with D tentatively TRBD1 (6 bases). V lost 5 bases to trimming and J lost 3 bases, with 13 bases between them. Germline V CDR1 and CDR2: MNHEY, SMNVEV (reference sequence). The CDR3 spans 14 residues. The chain's CDR3 is CASSKITGYTEAFF. CDR3 in DNA: TGTGCCAGCAGTAAGATTACAGGGTACACTGAAGCTTTCTTT.

This chain connects TRBV4-1 to TRBJ2-7; D is undetermined. The CDR3 runs to 14 residues. V lost 3 bases, J lost 3 bases, and 12 bases lay in between. Germline V CDR1 and CDR2: MGHRA, YSYEKL. The CDR3 DNA reads TGCGCCAGCAGCCAGCGGACCCTGGGCTACGAGCAGTACTTC. This codes for CASSQRTLGYEQYF.

The chain carries TRBV7-9 and TRBJ2-5; 10 nucleotides line up with TRBD2. Trimming at V came to 1 base and at J to 3 bases, leaving 8 bases not matched to a gene. CDR1 and CDR2 from the germline V gene are SEHNR and FQNEAQ (reference sequence). The length of the CDR3 is 17 residues. For the CDR3, the DNA is TGTGCCAGCAGCTTAGACGGGACTAGCGTGTTGGAAGAGACCCAGTACTTC. It encodes CASSLDGTSVLEETQYF.

The gene calls are TRBV7-9 and TRBJ2-7; 7 bases line up with TRBD1. This CDR3 spans 14 amino acids. V lost 4 bases, J lost 4 bases, and 7 bases stayed unmatched. Germline lookup yields CDR1 SEHNR and CDR2 FQNEAQ (reference sequence). The CDR3 DNA is TGTGCCAGCAGCTCTGGACAGGCCGGGTACGAGCAGTACTTC. Its translation: CASSSGQAGYEQYF.

This sequence joins TRBV7-9 and TRBJ2-2, with unresolved D. The CDR3 covers 14 residues. Trimming pared 3 bases from V and 0 bases from J, leaving 5 bases between. Per the germline V gene, CDR1 is SEHNR and CDR2 is FQNEAQ (reference sequence). As DNA, the CDR3 is TGTGCCAGCAGCTTCCGGCCGAACACCGGGGAGCTGTTTTTT. Translating it yields CASSFRPNTGELFF.

This clone came up once. V usage is TRBV5-1 and J usage is TRBJ2-1, with unresolved D. Germline lookup yields CDR1 SGHRS and CDR2 YFSETQ. CDR3 length equals 13 residues. With 2 bases removed from V and 7 bases from J, the gap between germline ends came to 10 bases. The CDR3 DNA reads TGCGCCAGCAGCTTTGATGGATGGAATGAGCAGTTCTTC. It yields the protein CASSFDGWNEQFF.

V usage is TRBV12-5 and J usage is TRBJ2-1, with 12 bases identical to TRBD2. With V trimmed by 7 bases and J by 8 bases, 9 bases remained unmatched. Germline V gene data show CDR1 as LGHNT and CDR2 as FRNRAP. The CDR3 is made up of 15 amino acids. CDR3 in amino acids: CASALAGGPSDEQFF. Here the CDR3 DNA reads TGTGCTAGTGCCCTAGCGGGAGGGCCGAGTGATGAGCAGTTCTTC.

The J gene is TRBJ2-7, the V gene TRBV4-2; D unclear. The CDR3 spans 13 residues. Germline loops: CDR1 LGHNA, CDR2 YNFKEQ. Trimming cost V 0 bases and J 0 bases, with 3 bases left between them. The CDR3 protein is CASSQEASYEQYF. The CDR3 bases are TGTGCCAGCAGCCAAGAGGCCTCCTACGAGCAGTACTTC.

The chain joins TRBV7-9 to TRBJ2-7, with unresolved D. The CDR3 sequence is 11 residues long. Between the trimmed V and J ends, which lost 4 bases and 3 bases, there was a span of 4 bases. CDR1 and CDR2 (germline): SEHNR, FQNEAQ (reference sequence). The CDR3 region has the DNA TGTGCCAGCAGCTGGGACTACGAGCAGTACTTC. Protein sequence: CASSWDYEQYF.

The gene calls are TRBV9 and TRBJ2-7; a possible D gene is TRBD2 (6 bases). V dropped 6 bases and J dropped 6 bases, with 22 bases sitting between them. There are 15 residues in the CDR3. The germline CDR1 and CDR2 sequences are SGDLS and YYNGEE. CDR3 DNA: TGTGCCAGCACGGGACTCCGCTCCCTGGTCCGCGAGCAGTACTTC. It specifies CASTGLRSLVREQYF. Drawing the rest from reference TRBV9 and TRBJ2-7, the complete variable domain is DSGVTQTPKHLITATGQRVTLRCSPRSGDLSVYWYQQSLDQGLQFLIQYYNGEERAKGNILERFSAQQFPDLHSELNLSSLELGDSALYFCASTGLRSLVREQYFGPGTRLTVT.

The chain carries TRBV7-9 and TRBJ2-5; D is uncertain. The closer fit of TRBJ2-7 to the DNA end suggests the J call may be wrong. The CDR3 has 14 amino acids. Germline lookup yields CDR1 SEHNR and CDR2 FQNEAQ (reference sequence). The chain's CDR3 is CASSLALIGYEQYF. CDR3 nucleotides: TGTGCCAGCAGCTTAGCGCTGATAGGGTACGAGCAGTACTTC.